This TCR beta chain is from a study of cytomegalovirus exposure and HLA in healthy donors. The V and J ends lost 10 bases and 5 bases, in that order; junction bases with no gene match: 7. This CDR3 comprises 12 residues. Germline values: CDR1 SGHAT, CDR2 FQNNGV. Primers: 60 Vbeta forward and 13 Jbeta reverse. The protocol was immunoSEQ multiplex PCR, while the TCRdb copy is restricted to in-frame clones and leaves out a portion. The sample lists some 55,000 clones, roughly four fifths occurring once. The specimen was PBMCs. The chain uses TRBV11-2 and TRBJ1-2; 7 bases map to TRBD1. This TCR was sampled from a middle-aged man in good health and CMV-seronegative. CDR3 protein: CATYSGGYGYTF. CDR3 sequence (DNA): TGTGCCACCTACTCAGGGGGTTATGGCTACACCTTC.